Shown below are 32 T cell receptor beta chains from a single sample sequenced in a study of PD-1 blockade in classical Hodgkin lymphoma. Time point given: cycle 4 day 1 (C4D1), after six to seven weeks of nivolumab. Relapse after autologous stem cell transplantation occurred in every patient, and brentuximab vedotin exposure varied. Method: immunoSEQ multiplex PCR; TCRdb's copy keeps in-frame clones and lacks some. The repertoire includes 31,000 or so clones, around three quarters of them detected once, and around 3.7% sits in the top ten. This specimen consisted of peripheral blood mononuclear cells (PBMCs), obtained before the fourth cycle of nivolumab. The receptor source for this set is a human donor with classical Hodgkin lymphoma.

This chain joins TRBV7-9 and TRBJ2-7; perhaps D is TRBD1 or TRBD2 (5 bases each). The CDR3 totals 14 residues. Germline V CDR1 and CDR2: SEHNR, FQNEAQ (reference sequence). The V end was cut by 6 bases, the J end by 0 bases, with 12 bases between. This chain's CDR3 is CASRGTGNSYEQYF. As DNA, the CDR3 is TGTGCCAGCAGGGGGACGGGGAACTCCTACGAGCAGTACTTC.

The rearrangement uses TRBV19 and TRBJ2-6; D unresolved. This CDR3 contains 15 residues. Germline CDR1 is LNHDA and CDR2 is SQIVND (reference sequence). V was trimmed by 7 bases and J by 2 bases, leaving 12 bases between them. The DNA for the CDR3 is TGTGCCAGTATTTTGGGTTCTCCTGGGGCCAACGTCCTGACTTTC. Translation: CASILGSPGANVLTF.

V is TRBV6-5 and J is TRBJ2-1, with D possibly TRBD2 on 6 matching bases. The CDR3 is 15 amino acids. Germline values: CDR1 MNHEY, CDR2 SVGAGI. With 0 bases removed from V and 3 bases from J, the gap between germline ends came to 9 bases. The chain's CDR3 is CASSYSRGLYNEQFF. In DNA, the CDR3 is TGTGCCAGCAGTTACTCGCGGGGACTCTACAATGAGCAGTTCTTC.

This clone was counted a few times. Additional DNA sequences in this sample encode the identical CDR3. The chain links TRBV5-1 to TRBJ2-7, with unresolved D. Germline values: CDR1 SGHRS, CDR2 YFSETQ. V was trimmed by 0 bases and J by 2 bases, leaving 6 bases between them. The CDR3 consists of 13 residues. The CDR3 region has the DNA TGCGCCAGCAGCTTGGGCCTAACCTACGAGCAGTACTTC. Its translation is CASSLGLTYEQYF.

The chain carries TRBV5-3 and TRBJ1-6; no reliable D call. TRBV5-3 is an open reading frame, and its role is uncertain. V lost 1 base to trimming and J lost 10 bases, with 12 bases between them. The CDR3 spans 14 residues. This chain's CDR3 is CARSLLRAGSPLHF. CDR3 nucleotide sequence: TGTGCCAGAAGCTTGCTAAGGGCCGGGTCACCCCTCCACTTT.

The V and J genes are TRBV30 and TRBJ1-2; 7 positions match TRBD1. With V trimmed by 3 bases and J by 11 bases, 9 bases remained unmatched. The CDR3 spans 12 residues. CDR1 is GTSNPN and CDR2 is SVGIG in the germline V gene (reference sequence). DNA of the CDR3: TGTGCCTGGAGCCAGACAGGGAGCGATTACACCTTC. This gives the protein CAWSQTGSDYTF.

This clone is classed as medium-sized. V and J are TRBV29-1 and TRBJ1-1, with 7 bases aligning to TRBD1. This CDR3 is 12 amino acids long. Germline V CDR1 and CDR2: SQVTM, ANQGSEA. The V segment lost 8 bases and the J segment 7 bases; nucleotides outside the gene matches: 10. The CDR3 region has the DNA TGCAGCACAAAATCGGGACAGTTTGAAGCTTTCTTT. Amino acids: CSTKSGQFEAFF.

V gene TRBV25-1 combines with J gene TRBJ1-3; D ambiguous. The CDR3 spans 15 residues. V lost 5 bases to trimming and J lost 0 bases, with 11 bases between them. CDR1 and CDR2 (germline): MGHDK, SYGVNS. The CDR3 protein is CASSSQGSSGNTIYF. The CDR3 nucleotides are TGTGCCAGCAGTTCCCAAGGAAGCTCTGGAAACACCATATATTTT.

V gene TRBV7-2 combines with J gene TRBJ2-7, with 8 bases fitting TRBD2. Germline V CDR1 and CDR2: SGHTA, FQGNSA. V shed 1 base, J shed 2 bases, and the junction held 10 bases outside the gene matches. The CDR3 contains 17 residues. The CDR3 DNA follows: TGTGCCAGCAGCTTAGATTTTAATAGCGGGGCGCCCTACGAGCAGTACTTC. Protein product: CASSLDFNSGAPYEQYF.

This CDR3 reads CSVVPVIGGYTF. Here the CDR3 DNA reads TGCAGCGTTGTCCCGGTAATCGGCGGCTACACCTTC. The rearrangement uses TRBV29-1 and TRBJ1-2, with no clear D. V was pared by 4 bases and J by 8 bases, with 14 bases between. CDR3 length: 12 residues. Germline values: CDR1 SQVTM, CDR2 ANQGSEA.

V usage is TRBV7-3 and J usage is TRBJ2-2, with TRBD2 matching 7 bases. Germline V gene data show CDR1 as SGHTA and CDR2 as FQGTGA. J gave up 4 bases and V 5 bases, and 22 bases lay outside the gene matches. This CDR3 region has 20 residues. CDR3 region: CASSILGRLAVGGGTGELFF. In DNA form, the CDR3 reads TGTGCCAGCAGCATATTGGGCCGTCTAGCGGTAGGCGGCGGCACCGGGGAGCTGTTTTTT.

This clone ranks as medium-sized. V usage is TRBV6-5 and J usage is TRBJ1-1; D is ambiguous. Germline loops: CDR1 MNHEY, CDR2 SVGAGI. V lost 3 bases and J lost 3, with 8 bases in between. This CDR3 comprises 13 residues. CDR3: CASSYGVDTEAFF. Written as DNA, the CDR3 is TGTGCCAGCAGTTATGGCGTGGACACTGAAGCTTTCTTT.

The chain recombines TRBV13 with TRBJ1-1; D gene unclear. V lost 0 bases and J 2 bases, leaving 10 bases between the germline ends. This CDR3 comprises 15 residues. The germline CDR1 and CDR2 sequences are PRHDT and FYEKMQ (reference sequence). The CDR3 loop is CASSLGNRINTEAFF. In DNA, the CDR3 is TGTGCCAGCAGCTTAGGTAACAGAATAAACACTGAAGCTTTCTTT.

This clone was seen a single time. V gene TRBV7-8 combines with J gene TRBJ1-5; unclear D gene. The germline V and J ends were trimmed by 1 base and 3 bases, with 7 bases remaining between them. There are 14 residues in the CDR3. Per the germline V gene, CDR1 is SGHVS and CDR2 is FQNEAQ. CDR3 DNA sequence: TGTGCCAGCAGCTTAGACACCCCCAATCAGCCCCAGCATTTT. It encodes CASSLDTPNQPQHF. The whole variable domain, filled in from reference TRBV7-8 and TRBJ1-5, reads GAGVSQSPRYKVAKRGQDVALRCDPISGHVSLFWYQQALGQGPEFLTYFQNEAQLDKSGLPSDRFFAERPEGSVSTLKIQRTQQEDSAVYLCASSLDTPNQPQHFGDGTRLSIL.

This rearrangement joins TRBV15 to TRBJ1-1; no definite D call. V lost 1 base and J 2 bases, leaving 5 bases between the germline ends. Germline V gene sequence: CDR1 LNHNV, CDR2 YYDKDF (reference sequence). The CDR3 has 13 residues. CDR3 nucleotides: TGTGCCACCAGCAGAGGGAGTAACACTGAAGCTTTCTTT. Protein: CATSRGSNTEAFF.

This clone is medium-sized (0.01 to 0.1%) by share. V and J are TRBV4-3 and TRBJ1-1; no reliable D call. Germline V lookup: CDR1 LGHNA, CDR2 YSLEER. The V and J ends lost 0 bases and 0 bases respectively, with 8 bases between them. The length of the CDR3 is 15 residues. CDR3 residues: CASSQEAVMNTEAFF. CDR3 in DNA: TGCGCCAGCAGCCAAGAGGCCGTCATGAACACTGAAGCTTTCTTT.

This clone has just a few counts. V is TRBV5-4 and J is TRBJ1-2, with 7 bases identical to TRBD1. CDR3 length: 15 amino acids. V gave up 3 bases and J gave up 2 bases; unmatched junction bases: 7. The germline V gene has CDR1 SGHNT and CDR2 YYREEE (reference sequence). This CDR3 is CASSSMTGINYGYTF. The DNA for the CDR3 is TGTGCCAGCAGCTCAATGACAGGGATAAACTATGGCTACACCTTC.

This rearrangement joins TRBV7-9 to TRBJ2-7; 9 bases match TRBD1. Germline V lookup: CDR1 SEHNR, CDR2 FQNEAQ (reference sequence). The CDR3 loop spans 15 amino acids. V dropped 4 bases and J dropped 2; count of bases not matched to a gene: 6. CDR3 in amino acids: CASSSRDRVPYEQYF. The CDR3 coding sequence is TGTGCCAGCAGCTCCCGGGACAGGGTCCCCTACGAGCAGTACTTC.

This CDR3 reads CASSLGLADDTDTQYF. The CDR3 DNA sequence: TGTGCCAGCAGTTTGGGACTAGCGGACGATACAGATACGCAGTATTTT. The chain links TRBV6-4 to TRBJ2-3; 11 bases are a match to TRBD2. V lost 5 bases to trimming and J lost 3 bases; unmatched junction nucleotides: 7. CDR3 size: 16 residues. Germline CDR1 reads MRHNA; CDR2 reads SNTAGT.

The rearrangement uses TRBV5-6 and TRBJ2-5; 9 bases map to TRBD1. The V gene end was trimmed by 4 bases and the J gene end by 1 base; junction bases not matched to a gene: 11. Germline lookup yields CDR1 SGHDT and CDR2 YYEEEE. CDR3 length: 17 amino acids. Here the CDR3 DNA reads TGTGCCAGCAGCCCCCCGGGACAGGGATGGGGCCAAGAGACCCAGTACTTC. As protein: CASSPPGQGWGQETQYF.

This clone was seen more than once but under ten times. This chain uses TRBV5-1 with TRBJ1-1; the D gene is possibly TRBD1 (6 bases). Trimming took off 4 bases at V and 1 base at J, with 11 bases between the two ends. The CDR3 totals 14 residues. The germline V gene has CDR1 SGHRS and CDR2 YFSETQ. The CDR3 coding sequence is TGCGCCAGCAGCCAGGAGGGGGGGAACACTGAAGCTTTCTTT. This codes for CASSQEGGNTEAFF.

In DNA, the CDR3 is TGCGCCAGCAGCCAATACGGGACGACAGCGTCCGGGGAGCTGTTTTTT. Protein product: CASSQYGTTASGELFF. The J gene is TRBJ2-2, the V gene TRBV4-3; D is perhaps TRBD1 or TRBD2 (5 bases each). Deletions cut 2 bases from V and 6 bases from J, with 16 bases between. In germline, CDR1 is LGHNA, CDR2 YSLEER. CDR3 length: 16 residues.

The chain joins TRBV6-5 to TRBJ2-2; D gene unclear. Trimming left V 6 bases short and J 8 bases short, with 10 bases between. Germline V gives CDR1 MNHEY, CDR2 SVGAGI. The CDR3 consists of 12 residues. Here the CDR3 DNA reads TGTGCCAGCAGAGAAACGGTGGGGGAGCTGTTTTTT. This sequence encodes CASRETVGELFF.

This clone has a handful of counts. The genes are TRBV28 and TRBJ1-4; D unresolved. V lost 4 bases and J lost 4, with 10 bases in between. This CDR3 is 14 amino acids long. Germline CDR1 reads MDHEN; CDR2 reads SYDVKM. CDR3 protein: CASSWILDNEKLFF. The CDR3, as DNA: TGTGCCAGCAGTTGGATCCTTGATAATGAAAAACTGTTTTTT.

The CDR3 nucleotides read TGTGCCAGCAGCTTAGTAGCCGGCTCTGGAAACACCATATATTTT. Its translation: CASSLVAGSGNTIYF. This rearrangement joins TRBV7-9 to TRBJ1-3; D is ambiguous. Germline-derived CDR1 and CDR2 are SEHNR and FQNEAQ (reference sequence). This CDR3 is built from 15 residues. The germline V and J ends were trimmed by 1 base and 0 bases, with 7 bases remaining between them. Full variable domain (remainder filled in from reference TRBV7-9 and TRBJ1-3): DTGVSQNPRHKITKRGQNVTFRCDPISEHNRLYWYRQTLGQGPEFLTYFQNEAQLEKSRLLSDRFSAERPKGSFSTLEIQRTEQGDSAMYLCASSLVAGSGNTIYFGEGSWLTVV.

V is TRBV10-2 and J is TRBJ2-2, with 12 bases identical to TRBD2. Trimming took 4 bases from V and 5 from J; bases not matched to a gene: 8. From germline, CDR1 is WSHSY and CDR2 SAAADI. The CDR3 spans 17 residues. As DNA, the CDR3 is TGCGCCAGCAGTGCCCCTCGACTAGCGGGAGTTACCGGGGAGCTGTTTTTT. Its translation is CASSAPRLAGVTGELFF.

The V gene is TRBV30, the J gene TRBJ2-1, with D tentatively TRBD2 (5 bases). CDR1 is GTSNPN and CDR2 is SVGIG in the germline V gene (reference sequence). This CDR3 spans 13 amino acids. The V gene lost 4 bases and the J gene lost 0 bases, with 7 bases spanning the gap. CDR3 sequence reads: CAWNRDSYNEQFF. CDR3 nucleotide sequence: TGTGCCTGGAACCGGGACTCCTACAATGAGCAGTTCTTC.

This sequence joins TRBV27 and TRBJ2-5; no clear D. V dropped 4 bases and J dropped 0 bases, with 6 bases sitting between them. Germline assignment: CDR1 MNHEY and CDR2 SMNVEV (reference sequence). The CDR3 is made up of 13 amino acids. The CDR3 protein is CASSSGYQETQYF. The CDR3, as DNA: TGTGCCAGCAGTTCGGGTTACCAAGAGACCCAGTACTTC.

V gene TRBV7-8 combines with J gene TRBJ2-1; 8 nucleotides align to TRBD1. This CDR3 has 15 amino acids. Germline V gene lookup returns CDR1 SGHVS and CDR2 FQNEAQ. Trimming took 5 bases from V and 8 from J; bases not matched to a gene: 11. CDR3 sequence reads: CASSHTWSGGDEQFF. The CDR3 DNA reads TGTGCCAGCAGCCATACTTGGTCAGGGGGCGATGAGCAGTTCTTC.

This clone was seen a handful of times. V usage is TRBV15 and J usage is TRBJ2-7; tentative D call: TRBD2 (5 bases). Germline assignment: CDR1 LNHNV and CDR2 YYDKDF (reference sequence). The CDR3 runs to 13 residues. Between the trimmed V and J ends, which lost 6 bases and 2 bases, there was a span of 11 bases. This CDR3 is CATSLAGTYEQYF. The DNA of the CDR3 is TGTGCCACCAGTTTAGCCGGGACCTACGAGCAGTACTTC.

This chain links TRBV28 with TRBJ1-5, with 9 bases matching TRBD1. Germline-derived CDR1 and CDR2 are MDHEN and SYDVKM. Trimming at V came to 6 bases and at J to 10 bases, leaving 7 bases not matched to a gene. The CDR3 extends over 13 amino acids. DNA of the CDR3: TGTGCCAGCAGCCGGGACAGGGTGTCTCCCCAGCATTTT. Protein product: CASSRDRVSPQHF.

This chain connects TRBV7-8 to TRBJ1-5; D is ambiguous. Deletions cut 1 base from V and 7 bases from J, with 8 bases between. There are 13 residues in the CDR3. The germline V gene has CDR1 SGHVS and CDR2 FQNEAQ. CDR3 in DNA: TGTGCCAGCAGCTTAGAAATGGACCAGCCCCAGCATTTT. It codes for CASSLEMDQPQHF.